The 26 T cell receptor beta chains below were found in one sample sequenced in a study of control samples from healthy donors and cancer patients. Libraries were prepared by immunoSEQ multiplex PCR; TCRdb keeps only in-frame clonotypes and omits some of them. The sample shows some 95,000 clones, about 90% of them seen only once. Sample: blood. The receptors were sampled from a man aged 30 to 45 in good health.

J is TRBJ2-7 and V is TRBV4-3; TRBD2 is a possible D gene (5 bases). The V gene lost 0 bases and the J gene lost 2 bases, with 11 bases spanning the gap. The CDR3 spans 15 residues. Per the germline V gene, CDR1 is LGHNA and CDR2 is YSLEER. CDR3 sequence: CASSQESSGAYEQYF. For the CDR3, the DNA is TGCGCCAGCAGCCAAGAGTCGAGCGGCGCCTACGAGCAGTACTTC.

The chain links TRBV19 to TRBJ2-6; D is unclear. Trimming took 5 bases from V and 1 from J, leaving 3 bases between them. CDR1 and CDR2 (germline): LNHDA, SQIVND (reference sequence). The CDR3 runs to 13 residues. CDR3 DNA: TGTGCCAGTAGTGAATCTGGGGCCAACGTCCTGACTTTC. It translates to CASSESGANVLTF.

This clone was seen a handful of times. The V and J genes are TRBV15 and TRBJ2-1; weak D call: TRBD2 (6 bases). V lost 4 bases and J 0 bases, leaving 10 bases between the germline ends. The germline gives CDR1 LNHNV, CDR2 YYDKDF (reference sequence). The CDR3 length is 15 residues. The chain's CDR3 is CATSIGTSSYNEQFF. CDR3 in DNA: TGTGCCACCAGCATTGGGACTTCCTCCTACAATGAGCAGTTCTTC.

J is TRBJ1-5 and V is TRBV11-2; D is uncertain. Per germline, CDR1 SGHAT and CDR2 FQNNGV. CDR3 size: 12 residues. With 2 bases removed from V and 6 bases from J, the gap between germline ends came to 5 bases. DNA for the CDR3: TGTGCCAGCAGCTTACTGGGTCAGCCCCAGCATTTT. Its protein is CASSLLGQPQHF.

The chain joins TRBV3-1 (or the pseudogene TRBV3-2) to TRBJ2-3; 14 nucleotides agree with TRBD2. Trimming cost V 4 bases and J 4 bases; bases outside gene matches: 7. The germline CDR1 and CDR2 sequences are LGHDT and YNNKEL (reference sequence). The CDR3 contains 17 residues. In nucleotides, the CDR3 is TGTGCCAGCAGCCTAGCGGGACTAGCGGGAGTTTCAGATACGCAGTATTTT. This encodes CASSLAGLAGVSDTQYF.

The V call is TRBV20-1, the J call TRBJ1-5; no clear D gene. V dropped 3 bases and J dropped 4 bases, with 10 bases sitting between them. This CDR3 contains 13 residues. Germline assignment: CDR1 DFQATT and CDR2 SNEGSKA (reference sequence). The CDR3 DNA follows: TGCAGTGCTAGTTTTCGCAGGAATCAGCCCCAGCATTTT. Its translation: CSASFRRNQPQHF.

The chain recombines TRBV15 with TRBJ1-3; D is ambiguous. Germline CDR1 and CDR2: LNHNV and YYDKDF (reference sequence). Trimming stripped 0 bases from V and 2 bases from J, with 20 bases between. CDR3 length equals 19 residues. In nucleotides, the CDR3 is TGTGCCACCAGCAGAGATCGCCGGATCAACCTCTCTGCTGGAAACACCATATATTTT. Its translation is CATSRDRRINLSAGNTIYF. The full variable domain, in which reference TRBV15 and TRBJ1-3 provide the parts outside the CDR3, is DAMVIQNPRYQVTQFGKPVTLSCSQTLNHNVMYWYQQKSSQAPKLLFHYYDKDFNNEADTPDNFQSRRPNTSFCFLDIRSPGLGDTAMYLCATSRDRRINLSAGNTIYFGEGSWLTVV.

The chain carries TRBV7-6 and TRBJ2-7; D may be TRBD2 (6 bases). From germline, CDR1 is SGHVS and CDR2 FNYEAQ. There are 15 residues in the CDR3. Trimming pared 5 bases from V and 0 bases from J, leaving 14 bases between. The CDR3 sequence is CASSPAAGSSYEQYF. The CDR3 DNA sequence: TGTGCCAGCAGCCCTGCGGCGGGGAGCTCCTACGAGCAGTACTTC.

The chain links TRBV7-3 to TRBJ1-2; a weak D match, TRBD1 (5 bases). The germline CDR1 and CDR2 sequences are SGHTA and FQGTGA. The CDR3 has 13 amino acids. With 6 bases removed from V and 8 bases from J, the gap between germline ends came to 16 bases. The CDR3 protein is CASRPSTGGGYTF. CDR3 DNA sequence: TGTGCCAGCAGACCCAGTACAGGAGGCGGCTACACCTTC.

V gene TRBV11-2 combines with J gene TRBJ2-7; TRBD2 aligns across 8 bases. This CDR3 is 16 amino acids long. Looked up from germline, CDR1 is SGHAT and CDR2 is FQNNGV. V was clipped by 5 bases and J by 0 bases; unmatched bases: 9. CDR3 sequence: CASSPEIAGHSYEQYF. CDR3 nucleotides: TGTGCCAGCAGCCCGGAGATAGCGGGGCACTCCTACGAGCAGTACTTC.

The chain carries TRBV11-2 and TRBJ2-1; TRBD2 matches at 9 bases. This CDR3 contains 16 residues. Germline CDR1 and CDR2: SGHAT and FQNNGV. The V gene end was trimmed by 6 bases and the J gene end by 7 bases; junction bases not matched to a gene: 13. DNA for the CDR3: TGTGCCAGCAGACCCGGGACTAGCAGTTTGATGAATGAGCAGTTCTTC. This codes for CASRPGTSSLMNEQFF.

This rearrangement joins TRBV3-1 (or the pseudogene TRBV3-2) to TRBJ2-1; TRBD2 matches at 13 bases. This CDR3 is 18 amino acids long. V was pared by 2 bases and J by 10 bases, with 14 bases of the junction left unmatched. CDR1 and CDR2 (germline): LGHDT, YNNKEL (reference sequence). Here the CDR3 DNA reads TGTGCCAGCAGCCAAACCGGACTAGCGGGGGCTAGATGGGGGGAGCAGTTCTTC. Its translation: CASSQTGLAGARWGEQFF.

The chain carries TRBV11-3 and TRBJ1-3; D not resolved. The CDR3 has 16 residues. Trimming left V 0 bases short and J 0 bases short, with 9 bases between. Germline V lookup: CDR1 SGHNT, CDR2 YENEEA. For the CDR3, the DNA is TGTGCCAGCAGCTTAGAGGGCAGAATCTCTGGAAACACCATATATTTT. Protein sequence: CASSLEGRISGNTIYF.

This clone was seen a single time. The chain uses TRBV4-1 and TRBJ2-7; tentatively, D is TRBD2 (5 bases). CDR1 and CDR2 from the germline V gene are MGHRA and YSYEKL. There are 15 residues in the CDR3. Trimming left V 5 bases short and J 2 bases short, with 16 bases between. CDR3: CASSERAAAAYEQYF. DNA for the CDR3: TGCGCCAGCAGCGAGAGAGCGGCAGCGGCCTACGAGCAGTACTTC.

V is TRBV19 and J is TRBJ2-6, with D uncertain. Trimming pared 4 bases from V and 1 base from J, leaving 8 bases between. The CDR3 loop spans 15 amino acids. Per the germline V gene, CDR1 is LNHDA and CDR2 is SQIVND (reference sequence). The CDR3 region has the DNA TGTGCCAGTAGTAAAAAAGGGTCTGGGGCCAACGTCCTGACTTTC. Translating it yields CASSKKGSGANVLTF. The variable domain in full, completed from reference TRBV19 and TRBJ2-6, reads DGGITQSPKYLFRKEGQNVTLSCEQNLNHDAMYWYRQDPGQGLRLIYYSQIVNDFQKGDIAEGYSVSREKKESFPLTVTSAQKNPTAFYLCASSKKGSGANVLTFGAGSRLTVL.

This chain connects TRBV13 to TRBJ2-7, with 12 bases lining up with TRBD2. J was trimmed by 6 bases and V by 5 bases; bases with no gene match: 5. CDR1 is PRHDT, CDR2 FYEKMQ, per germline (reference sequence). The CDR3 loop spans 14 amino acids. The CDR3 loop reads CASSPTSGRGEQYF. The CDR3 DNA reads as TGTGCCAGCAGCCCGACTAGCGGGAGAGGCGAGCAGTACTTC.

V is TRBV4-3 and J is TRBJ2-7; 7 nucleotides match TRBD1. Germline-derived CDR1 and CDR2 are LGHNA and YSLEER. This CDR3 is built from 18 residues. J gave up 2 bases and V 0 bases, and 13 bases lay outside the gene matches. CDR3 protein: CASSQDHPRTGPAYEQYF. As DNA, the CDR3 is TGCGCCAGCAGCCAAGATCACCCCAGGACAGGTCCCGCCTACGAGCAGTACTTC.

The V and J genes are TRBV2 and TRBJ1-5; TRBD1 matches at 7 bases. Germline CDR1 SNHLY, CDR2 FYNNEI. The CDR3 runs 16 residues. Germline trimming cut 6 bases from V and 0 bases from J; bases unmatched to any gene: 8. The chain's CDR3 is CASRAGTAYSNQPQHF. The CDR3 bases are TGTGCCAGCAGAGCCGGGACAGCATATAGCAATCAGCCCCAGCATTTT.

The J gene is TRBJ1-6, the V gene TRBV7-2, with D possibly being TRBD1 (6 bases). With 6 bases removed from V and 6 bases from J, the gap between germline ends came to 15 bases. The CDR3 has 15 residues. Per germline, CDR1 SGHTA and CDR2 FQGNSA. The DNA for the CDR3 is TGTGCCAGCAGGACTACAGGGATGGGTAATTCACCCCTCCACTTT. It codes for CASRTTGMGNSPLHF.

The V call is TRBV7-2, the J call TRBJ2-1, with TRBD2 identical over 7 bases. CDR1 SGHTA and CDR2 FQGNSA come from the germline V gene. The CDR3 consists of 16 residues. Trimming cost V 7 bases and J 4 bases; bases outside gene matches: 13. CDR3 residues: CASTSLNLGRYNEQFF. For the CDR3, the DNA is TGTGCCAGCACCTCCCTCAATCTCGGGAGGTACAATGAGCAGTTCTTC.

The chain recombines TRBV5-4 with TRBJ2-1; perhaps TRBD2 as D (5 bases). CDR1 SGHNT and CDR2 YYREEE come from the germline V gene (reference sequence). Trimming removed 6 bases at V and 6 bases at J, with 19 bases between. The CDR3 is 15 amino acids. This CDR3 reads CASTLGPSPSNEQFF. DNA of the CDR3: TGTGCCAGCACCCTAGGACCTAGCCCATCCAATGAGCAGTTCTTC. The variable domain in full, with the rest retrieved from reference TRBV5-4 and TRBJ2-1, is ETGVTQSPTHLIKTRGQQVTLRCSSQSGHNTVSWYQQALGQGPQFIFQYYREEENGRGNFPPRFSGLQFPNYSSELNVNALELDDSALYLCASTLGPSPSNEQFFGPGTRLTVL.

This clone was seen a handful of times. The chain is built from TRBV23-1 and TRBJ1-5; a possible D gene is TRBD1 (5 bases). TRBV23-1 is an open reading frame, and its role is uncertain. Trimming stripped 0 bases from V and 3 bases from J, with 15 bases between. The CDR3 loop spans 17 amino acids. The CDR3 loop is CASSQSKVQGINQPQHF. Written as DNA, the CDR3 is TGCGCCAGCAGTCAATCGAAGGTTCAGGGTATCAATCAGCCCCAGCATTTT.

The chain has TRBV14 and TRBJ2-1; 11 bases align to TRBD2. CDR1 and CDR2 from the germline V gene are SGHDN and FVKESK. V lost 0 bases, J lost 9 bases, and 4 bases stayed unmatched. The CDR3 runs to 15 residues. CDR3 protein: CASSQERLAGSEQFF. CDR3 coding DNA: TGTGCCAGCAGCCAAGAACGACTAGCGGGAAGTGAGCAGTTCTTC.

The chain uses TRBV24-1 and TRBJ2-5; no reliable D call. The V gene's germline CDR1 is KGHDR and CDR2 SFDVKD. CDR3 size: 15 residues. Trimming removed 3 bases from V and 5 bases from J, with 15 bases in between. CDR3 sequence: CATSDRTSYVETQYF. The CDR3 coding sequence is TGTGCCACCAGTGATCGGACCTCCTATGTGGAGACCCAGTACTTC.

The sample holds one count of this clone. The chain joins TRBV9 to TRBJ2-7, with D perhaps TRBD1 (5 bases). This CDR3 has 16 residues. The V end lost 0 bases, the J end lost 0 bases, and 13 bases lay between the germline ends. The germline V gene has CDR1 SGDLS and CDR2 YYNGEE. The CDR3 region is CASSVGRAGNSYEQYF. CDR3 coding DNA: TGTGCCAGCAGCGTAGGAAGGGCAGGGAACTCCTACGAGCAGTACTTC.

This chain joins TRBV27 and TRBJ1-1, with 7 bases matching TRBD1. With V trimmed by 6 bases and J by 4 bases, 2 bases remained unmatched. The CDR3 totals 12 residues. The germline V gene has CDR1 MNHEY and CDR2 SMNVEV (reference sequence). The CDR3 loop is CASRTGPTEAFF. The CDR3 bases are TGTGCCAGCAGGACAGGGCCCACTGAAGCTTTCTTT.